Listed below are T cell receptor beta chains from one sample, sequenced in a study of blood T cell repertoires in COVID-19. Some clones are missing from TCRdb's copy, which holds only in-frame ones; the method was immunoSEQ multiplex PCR. Among a few hundred thousand clones listed, around 90% were seen once. What was sequenced was peripheral blood. Every receptor here comes from a man between 18 and 35 years old with COVID-19, enrolled during active disease. Each CDR3 is given without its conserved first and last residue.

V gene	J gene	CDR3 protein
TRBV30	TRBJ2-1	AWSRSGTSPTDEQF
TRBV18	TRBJ2-1	ASSPDPGGNEQF
TRBV30	TRBJ1-6	AWSESGTVYNSPLH
TRBV2	TRBJ2-5	ASSERGPKETQY
TRBV27	TRBJ2-2	ASSPGLGQNTGELF
TRBV30	TRBJ1-3	GLDMTAGNTIY
TRBV27	TRBJ1-5	ASSTGYGGQPQH
TRBV4-1	TRBJ2-5	ASSQANRGLFLETQY
TRBV24-1	TRBJ2-5	ATSASGSQETQY
TRBV5-6	TRBJ2-1	ASSGRHGAGEYNEQF